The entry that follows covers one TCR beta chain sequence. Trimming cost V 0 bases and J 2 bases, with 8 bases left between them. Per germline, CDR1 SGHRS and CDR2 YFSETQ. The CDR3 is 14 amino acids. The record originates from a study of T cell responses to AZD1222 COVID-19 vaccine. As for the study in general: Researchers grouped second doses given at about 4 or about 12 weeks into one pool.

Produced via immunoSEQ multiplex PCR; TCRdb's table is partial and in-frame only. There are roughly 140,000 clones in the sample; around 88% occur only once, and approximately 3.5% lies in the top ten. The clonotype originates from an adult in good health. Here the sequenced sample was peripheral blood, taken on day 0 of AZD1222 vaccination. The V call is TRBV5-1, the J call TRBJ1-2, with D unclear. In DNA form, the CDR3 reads TGCGCCAGCAGCTTGGGTCAGCCCAACTATGGCTACACCTTC. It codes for CASSLGQPNYGYTF.